These 32 T cell receptor beta chains originate from one sample sequenced in a study of T cells after yellow fever vaccination. TCRdb independently ran MiXCR on the 5' RACE reads; one entry per CDR3 protein. This repertoire shows 340,000 or so distinct CDR3 sequences, roughly an eighth found once; its top ten account for about 3%. Source: CD4+ T cells sorted from PBMCs, taken 15 days after the yellow fever booster vaccination. All receptors come from a man between 18 and 35 years old who received the YFV17D yellow fever vaccine.

This clonotype was counted a few times. The V call is TRBV4-2, the J call TRBJ2-6, with TRBD1 matching over 7 bases. The CDR3 has 17 amino acids. V shed 0 bases and J 2 bases; nucleotides not matched to a gene: 4. Germline V lookup: CDR1 LGHNA, CDR2 YNFKEQ. The CDR3 sequence is CASSQDPTGAGANVLTF. The CDR3 coding sequence is TGTGCCAGCAGCCAAGATCCAACAGGGGCTGGGGCCAACGTCCTGACTTTC.

This clonotype was detected only a few times. The J gene is TRBJ1-1, the V gene TRBV4-3; possibly TRBD1 for D (5 bases). V gave up 0 bases and J gave up 1 base, with 9 bases separating them. CDR3 size: 15 residues. The V gene's germline CDR1 is LGHNA and CDR2 YSLEER. The CDR3 here is CASSQDAGPNTEAFF. The DNA of the CDR3 is TGCGCCAGCAGCCAAGACGCGGGACCGAACACTGAAGCTTTCTTT.

The chain couples TRBV2 to TRBJ2-5; D not certain. Between the trimmed V and J ends, which lost 5 bases and 5 bases, there was a span of 12 bases. CDR1 is SNHLY, CDR2 FYNNEI, per germline. The CDR3 is made up of 13 amino acids. The CDR3 loop reads CASSRDQEETQYF. CDR3 in DNA: TGTGCCAGCAGTCGTGATCAAGAGGAGACCCAGTACTTC.

The chain links TRBV11-3 to TRBJ2-1; 9 bases line up with TRBD2. With 4 bases clipped from V and 9 bases from J, the junction kept 10 bases outside the gene matches. This CDR3 has 15 residues. Germline CDR1 reads SGHNT; CDR2 reads YENEEA. Written as DNA, the CDR3 is TGTGCCAGCAGCTCCCCCGGGACTAGCTTTAGTGAGCAGTTCTTC. Translating it yields CASSSPGTSFSEQFF.

The chain employs TRBV20-1 and TRBJ2-5, with a tentative D call TRBD1 (7 bases). This CDR3 has 15 amino acids. V was clipped by 6 bases and J by 7 bases, with 24 bases between them. Germline CDR1 is DFQATT and CDR2 is SNEGSKA (reference sequence). CDR3 amino acids: CSARGWRVAGGTQYF. The CDR3 nucleotides read TGCAGTGCCAGGGGGTGGCGGGTAGCCGGGGGGACCCAGTACTTC.

J is TRBJ2-7 and V is TRBV20-1; maybe TRBD1 (6 bases). Trimming shortened V by 3 bases and J by 3 bases, and 12 bases separated the two germline ends. CDR3 length: 13 residues. Germline CDR1 and CDR2: DFQATT and SNEGSKA (reference sequence). CDR3: CSASTGPRYEQYV. For the CDR3, the DNA is TGCAGTGCTAGTACAGGGCCACGCTACGAGCAGTACGTC.

As DNA, the CDR3 is TGTGCCATCAGTGGGGACGTCGAGCAGTACTTC. It codes for CAISGDVEQYF. The chain combines TRBV10-3 with TRBJ2-7, with D perhaps being TRBD1 or TRBD2 (5 bases each). The CDR3 is made up of 11 amino acids. The V end was cut by 4 bases, the J end by 6 bases, with 7 bases between. Germline assignment: CDR1 ENHRY and CDR2 SYGVKD.

This clonotype was recorded many times. The chain has TRBV7-9 and TRBJ2-5; 8 bases match TRBD2. CDR3 length: 14 amino acids. The V gene end was trimmed by 5 bases and the J gene end by 4 bases; junction bases not matched to a gene: 6. Germline lookup yields CDR1 SEHNR and CDR2 FQNEAQ (reference sequence). CDR3 DNA: TGTGCCAGCAGCGCCCGGACTAGCCTAGAGACCCAGTACTTC. Translating it yields CASSARTSLETQYF.

This clonotype has a count of ten or more. In DNA, the CDR3 is TGTGCCAGCAGCCTCGGACCCACACCCCTCGAGCAGTACTTC. Translation gives CASSLGPTPLEQYF. The rearrangement joins TRBV7-2 to TRBJ2-7; D not resolved. Deletions cut 5 bases from V and 6 bases from J, with 17 bases between. The CDR3 consists of 14 residues. Germline loops: CDR1 SGHTA, CDR2 FQGNSA.

This clonotype has a handful of counts. The chain is built from TRBV7-6 and TRBJ1-1, with a weak D call TRBD1 (5 bases). Per germline, CDR1 SGHVS and CDR2 FNYEAQ. The CDR3 totals 13 residues. The V gene lost 8 bases and the J gene lost 5 bases, with 15 bases spanning the gap. The CDR3 nucleotides read TGTGCCAGCTCACCCCAGGGTTATACTGAAGCTTTCTTT. It codes for CASSPQGYTEAFF.

CDR3 region: CSASKDGADMFYGYTF. DNA for the CDR3: TGCAGTGCTAGTAAGGACGGGGCCGATATGTTCTATGGCTACACCTTC. The genes are TRBV20-1 and TRBJ1-2, with D possibly being TRBD1 (5 bases). Germline CDR1 reads DFQATT; CDR2 reads SNEGSKA (reference sequence). V shed 3 bases and J shed 4 bases, with 21 bases lying between them. The CDR3 extends over 16 amino acids.

CDR3: CASSDTSGGADTQYF. DNA of the CDR3: TGTGCCAGCAGTGACACTAGCGGGGGGGCAGATACGCAGTATTTT. This sequence joins TRBV6-4 and TRBJ2-3; 13 positions agree with TRBD2. In germline, CDR1 is MRHNA, CDR2 SNTAGT. Germline trimming cut 2 bases from V and 4 bases from J; bases unmatched to any gene: 0. The CDR3 loop spans 15 amino acids.

The chain employs TRBV16 and TRBJ1-2; D unclear. The length of the CDR3 is 13 residues. V was shortened by 3 bases and J by 6 bases, with 11 bases between the two germline ends. The V gene's germline CDR1 is KGHSY and CDR2 FQNENV. The CDR3 DNA reads as TGTGCCAGCAGCCAGATCGGGGAGAATGGCTACACCTTC. Its translation: CASSQIGENGYTF. Looking up the rest from reference TRBV16 and TRBJ1-2 gives the full variable domain: GEEVAQTPKHLVRGEGQKAKLYCAPIKGHSYVFWYQQVLKNEFKFLISFQNENVFDETGMPKERFSAKCLPNSPCSLEIQATKLEDSAVYFCASSQIGENGYTFGSGTRLTVV.

The V gene is TRBV28, the J gene TRBJ1-4, with a weak D call TRBD1 (6 bases). Germline assignment: CDR1 MDHEN and CDR2 SYDVKM. Trimming removed 6 bases at V and 7 bases at J, with 27 bases between. The CDR3 sequence is 18 residues long. CDR3 protein: CASRTRGHLRRDGEKLFF. The CDR3 DNA is TGTGCCAGCAGAACTAGGGGACACCTCCGGCGAGATGGTGAAAAACTGTTTTTT.

V and J are TRBV6-2 or TRBV6-3 and TRBJ1-6; D is perhaps TRBD1 (5 bases). Per germline, CDR1 MNHEY and CDR2 SVGEGT. The CDR3 is 14 amino acids. V lost 0 bases, J lost 7 bases, and 7 bases lay in between. The CDR3 DNA follows: TGTGCCAGCAGTTACTCTTGGGGCAATTCACCCCTCCACTTT. It yields the protein CASSYSWGNSPLHF.

This clonotype was seen more than once but under ten times. This chain links TRBV7-2 with TRBJ2-3; D is possibly TRBD2 (6 bases). The CDR3 length is 14 residues. Between the trimmed V and J ends, which lost 1 base and 6 bases, there was a span of 11 bases. Per the germline V gene, CDR1 is SGHTA and CDR2 is FQGNSA. The DNA of the CDR3 is TGTGCCAGCAGCTTAGAAGGGACTGGGGATACGCAGTATTTT. Translated: CASSLEGTGDTQYF.

This clonotype has ten or more counts. This chain connects TRBV29-1 to TRBJ2-2; 7 nucleotides match TRBD1. CDR3 length equals 14 residues. The V segment lost 1 base and the J segment 4 bases; nucleotides outside the gene matches: 3. Germline V gene lookup returns CDR1 SQVTM and CDR2 ANQGSEA. Here the CDR3 reads CSVEAHRGTGELFF. CDR3 nucleotides: TGCAGCGTTGAAGCGCACAGGGGCACCGGGGAGCTGTTTTTT.

The chain uses TRBV18 and TRBJ1-1; D unclear. The CDR3 spans 14 residues. Germline-derived CDR1 and CDR2 are KGHSH and LQKENI. Trimming removed 5 bases at V and 7 bases at J, with 17 bases between. CDR3 DNA: TGTGCCAGCTCAACCTCGGACGGTTCCCGTGAAGCTTTCTTT. Translation: CASSTSDGSREAFF.

This clonotype was seen a handful of times. V usage is TRBV6-2 or TRBV6-3 and J usage is TRBJ1-5; D call uncertain. V was pared by 3 bases and J by 1 base, with 13 bases between. CDR1 is MNHEY and CDR2 is SVGEGT in the germline V gene. The CDR3 contains 16 residues. The CDR3 DNA follows: TGTGCCAGCAGTTATACGGGCGCTTTCAGCAATCAGCCCCAGCATTTT. It encodes CASSYTGAFSNQPQHF.

This clonotype was seen a single time. The J gene is TRBJ1-5, the V gene TRBV20-1, with D unresolved. The CDR3 extends over 13 amino acids. The V and J ends lost 1 base and 1 base respectively, with 5 bases between them. CDR1 and CDR2 (germline): DFQATT, SNEGSKA (reference sequence). CDR3 in DNA: TGCAGTGCTAGAGGAGCCAGCAATCAGCCCCAGCATTTT. Residues: CSARGASNQPQHF.

This clonotype was found a few times. The chain links TRBV5-1 to TRBJ2-5, with D perhaps assigned TRBD1 or TRBD2 (5 bases each). CDR1 and CDR2 (germline): SGHRS, YFSETQ. V lost 1 base and J 5 bases, leaving 12 bases between the germline ends. The CDR3 contains 14 residues. The CDR3 bases are TGCGCCAGCAGCTTGAATGGGGGATCGGAGACCCAGTACTTC. Translated: CASSLNGGSETQYF.

The chain couples TRBV10-2 to TRBJ1-1; D uncertain. The V and J ends lost 3 bases and 8 bases respectively, with 7 bases between them. This CDR3 is 11 amino acids long. The germline CDR1 and CDR2 sequences are WSHSY and SAAADI. CDR3 amino acids: CASSDRLEAFF. The DNA of the CDR3 is TGCGCCAGCAGTGACCGATTAGAAGCTTTCTTT.

This clonotype turned up a few times. The J gene is TRBJ1-2, the V gene TRBV5-1; no definite D call. Trimming cost V 1 base and J 4 bases, with 14 bases left between them. The CDR3 length is 15 residues. CDR1 SGHRS and CDR2 YFSETQ come from the germline V gene. The CDR3 spells CASSLRGRTPYGYTF. The CDR3, as DNA: TGCGCCAGCAGCTTGAGAGGCAGGACGCCCTATGGCTACACCTTC.

This clonotype has just a few counts. The J gene is TRBJ1-6, the V gene TRBV7-6; TRBD1 might be the D (6 bases). V was trimmed by 1 base and J by 15 bases, leaving 25 bases between them. Germline CDR1 is SGHVS and CDR2 is FNYEAQ. The CDR3 runs to 17 residues. The CDR3 nucleotides read TGTGCCAGCAGCTTAGTCCCGCCGCGGGACAAGGCGATCCTCCTCCACTTT. This gives the protein CASSLVPPRDKAILLHF.

The V gene is TRBV12-3 or TRBV12-4, the J gene TRBJ1-6; D not certain. The CDR3 is 12 residues long. V was clipped by 1 base and J by 13 bases, with 8 bases between them. CDR3 in amino acids: CASSLGLGPLHF. CDR3 coding DNA: TGTGCCAGCAGTTTAGGCCTTGGCCCCCTCCACTTT.

The chain carries TRBV12-3 or TRBV12-4 and TRBJ1-5; the D gene is possibly TRBD1 (5 bases). The CDR3 sequence is 15 residues long. Deletions cut 6 bases from V and 7 bases from J, with 19 bases between. The CDR3 sequence is CASSQWGGPGQPQHF. In DNA, the CDR3 is TGTGCCAGCAGCCAGTGGGGGGGTCCGGGACAGCCCCAGCATTTT.

This clonotype was seen a handful of times. The gene calls are TRBV4-2 and TRBJ1-3; no definite D call. This CDR3 has 14 amino acids. V dropped 1 base and J dropped 4 bases, with 8 bases sitting between them. From germline, CDR1 is LGHNA and CDR2 YNFKEQ. CDR3 region: CASSQAGQGNTIYF. DNA of the CDR3: TGTGCCAGCAGCCAAGCGGGCCAAGGAAACACCATATATTTT.

The chain joins TRBV7-9 to TRBJ2-5; the match to TRBD2 covers 8 bases. Trimming at V came to 5 bases and at J to 7 bases, leaving 9 bases not matched to a gene. Germline V lookup: CDR1 SEHNR, CDR2 FQNEAQ (reference sequence). The CDR3 extends over 14 amino acids. Here the CDR3 DNA reads TGTGCCAGCAGCGACGGAGCGGGGGCGGGGACCCAGTACTTC. Encoded protein: CASSDGAGAGTQYF.

This sequence joins TRBV2 and TRBJ2-1; D perhaps matches TRBD1 (5 bases). Germline V lookup: CDR1 SNHLY, CDR2 FYNNEI. This CDR3 has 14 residues. V was shortened by 6 bases and J by 4 bases, with 13 bases between the two germline ends. DNA of the CDR3: TGTGCCAGCAGGACAGTCTTTCTATACAATGAGCAGTTCTTC. It specifies CASRTVFLYNEQFF.

On this clonotype itself: One end of the junction fails to match germline, which may point to a read error. The V and J genes are TRBV27 and TRBJ2-7, with D possibly being TRBD1 or TRBD2 (7 bases each). This CDR3 is built from 14 residues. Germline V gene sequence: CDR1 MNHEY, CDR2 SMNVEV (reference sequence). CDR3: CASSFQGGSYEKYF. The CDR3 nucleotides read TGTGCCAGCAGTTTCCAGGGGGGGTCCTACGAGAAGTACTTC.

This clonotype was counted only a few times. V gene TRBV11-2 combines with J gene TRBJ1-2; no reliable D call. Germline V gene lookup returns CDR1 SGHAT and CDR2 FQNNGV. Trimming took 6 bases from V and 4 from J, leaving 12 bases between them. The CDR3 is 13 residues long. In DNA, the CDR3 is TGTGCCAGCAGACGGCCGGCGGGCTATGGCTACACCTTC. Encoded protein: CASRRPAGYGYTF.

This chain connects TRBV6-6 to TRBJ2-2; 8 nucleotides match TRBD1. With V trimmed by 7 bases and J by 1 base, 8 bases remained unmatched. This CDR3 is 16 amino acids long. Germline V CDR1 and CDR2: MNHNY, SVGAGI (reference sequence). CDR3 sequence (DNA): TGTGCCAGCACCGATACCGGGACAGGGAACACCGGGGAGCTGTTTTTT. It encodes CASTDTGTGNTGELFF.